This T cell receptor beta chain was captured by sequencing in a study of T cells after yellow fever vaccination. Whole-study results and caveats: In post-booster samples, most primary-vaccination clones reappeared (about 95% CD4, 75% to 90% CD8).

This clonotype has a count of ten or more. The antigen remains undetermined. Researchers made TCR cDNA using 5'RACE template switching, and this step added a universal primer site and UMIs. TCRdb re-called the 5' RACE reads with MiXCR, one entry per CDR3 protein. The repertoire includes fewer than 500,000 distinct CDR3 sequences, roughly a sixth of them detected once, and roughly a sixth sits in the top ten. The material was PBMCs, obtained before the yellow fever booster vaccination. The TCR originated in a man aged 18 to 30 who received the YFV17D yellow fever vaccine.

The chain's CDR3 is CASSHPTGDPEAFF. CDR3 sequence (DNA): TGTGCCAGCAGCCACCCCACAGGGGATCCTGAAGCTTTCTTT. V usage is TRBV4-2 and J usage is TRBJ1-1; 7 nucleotides agree with TRBD1. J gave up 6 bases and V 3 bases, and 7 bases lay outside the gene matches. Germline V gene lookup returns CDR1 LGHNA and CDR2 YNFKEQ. This CDR3 spans 14 amino acids.